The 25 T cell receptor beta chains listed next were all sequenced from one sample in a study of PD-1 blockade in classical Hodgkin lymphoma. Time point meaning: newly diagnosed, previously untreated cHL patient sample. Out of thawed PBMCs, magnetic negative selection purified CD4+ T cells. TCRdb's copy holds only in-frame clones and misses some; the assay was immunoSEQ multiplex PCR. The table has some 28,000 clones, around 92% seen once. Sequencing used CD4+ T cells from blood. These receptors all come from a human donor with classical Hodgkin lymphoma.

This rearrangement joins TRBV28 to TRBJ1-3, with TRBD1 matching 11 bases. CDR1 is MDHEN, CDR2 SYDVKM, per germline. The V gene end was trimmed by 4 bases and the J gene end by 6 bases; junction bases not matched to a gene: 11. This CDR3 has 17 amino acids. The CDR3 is CASSSSGAGQGANTIYF. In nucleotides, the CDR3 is TGTGCCAGCAGTTCTAGTGGTGCAGGACAGGGGGCAAACACCATATATTTT.

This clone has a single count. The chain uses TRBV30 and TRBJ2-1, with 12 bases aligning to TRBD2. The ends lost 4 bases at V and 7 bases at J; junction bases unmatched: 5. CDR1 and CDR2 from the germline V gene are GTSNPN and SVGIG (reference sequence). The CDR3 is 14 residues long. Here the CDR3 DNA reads TGTGCCTGGACGAGGCTAGCGGGGGGGAATGAGCAGTTCTTC. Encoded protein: CAWTRLAGGNEQFF. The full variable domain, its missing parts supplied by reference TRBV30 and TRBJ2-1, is SQTIHQWPATLVQPVGSPLSLECTVEGTSNPNLYWYRQAAGRGLQLLFYSVGIGQISSEVPQNLSASRPQDRQFILSSKKLLLSDSGFYLCAWTRLAGGNEQFFGPGTRLTVL.

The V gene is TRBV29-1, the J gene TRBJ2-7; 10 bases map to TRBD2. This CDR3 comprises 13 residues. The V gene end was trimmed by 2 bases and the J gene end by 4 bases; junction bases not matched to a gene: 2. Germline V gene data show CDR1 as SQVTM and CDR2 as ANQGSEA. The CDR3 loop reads CSVETSGTYEQYF. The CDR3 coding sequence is TGCAGCGTTGAAACTAGCGGGACGTACGAGCAGTACTTC.

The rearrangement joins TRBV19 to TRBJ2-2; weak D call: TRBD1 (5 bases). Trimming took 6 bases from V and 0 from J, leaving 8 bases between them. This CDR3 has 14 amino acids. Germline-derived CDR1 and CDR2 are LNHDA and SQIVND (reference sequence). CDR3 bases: TGTGCCAGTAGACGACAGACGAACACCGGGGAGCTGTTTTTT. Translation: CASRRQTNTGELFF.

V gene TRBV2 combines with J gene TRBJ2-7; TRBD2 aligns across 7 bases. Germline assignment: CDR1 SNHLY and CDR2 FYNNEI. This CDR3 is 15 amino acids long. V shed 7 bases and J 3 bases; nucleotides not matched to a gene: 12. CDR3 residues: CASKPGLADIYEQYF. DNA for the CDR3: TGTGCCAGCAAACCTGGGCTAGCGGACATCTACGAGCAGTACTTC.

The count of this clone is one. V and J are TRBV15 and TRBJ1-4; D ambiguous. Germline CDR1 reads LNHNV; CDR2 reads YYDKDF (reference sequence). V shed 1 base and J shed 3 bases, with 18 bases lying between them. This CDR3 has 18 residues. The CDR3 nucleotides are TGTGCCACCAGCAGAGGTGAGGCGGGTTTTGCCTCTAATGAAAAACTGTTTTTT. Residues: CATSRGEAGFASNEKLFF.

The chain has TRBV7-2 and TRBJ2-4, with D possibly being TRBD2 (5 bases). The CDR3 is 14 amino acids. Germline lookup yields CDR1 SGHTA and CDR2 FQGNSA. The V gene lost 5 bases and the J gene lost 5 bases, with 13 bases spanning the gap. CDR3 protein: CASSPSSSENIQYF. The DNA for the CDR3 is TGTGCCAGCAGCCCCTCTAGCAGCGAAAACATTCAGTACTTC.

The CDR3 reads CASSRSLLSYEQYF. In DNA, the CDR3 is TGTGCCAGCAGCCGGTCCCTTCTCTCCTACGAGCAGTACTTC. The chain couples TRBV28 to TRBJ2-7; no clear D. Between the trimmed V and J ends, which lost 6 bases and 0 bases, there was a span of 12 bases. CDR3 length equals 14 residues. Germline CDR1 MDHEN, CDR2 SYDVKM. The full variable domain, rest sourced from reference TRBV28 and TRBJ2-7, is DVKVTQSSRYLVKRTGEKVFLECVQDMDHENMFWYRQDPGLGLRLIYFSYDVKMKEKGDIPEGYSVSREKKERFSLILESASTNQTSMYLCASSRSLLSYEQYFGPGTRLTVT.

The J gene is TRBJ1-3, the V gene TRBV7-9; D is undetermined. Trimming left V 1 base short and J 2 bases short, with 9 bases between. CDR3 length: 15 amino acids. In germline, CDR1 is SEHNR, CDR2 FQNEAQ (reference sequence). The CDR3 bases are TGTGCCAGCAGCTTAGGCAGCTCTGCTGGAAACACCATATATTTT. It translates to CASSLGSSAGNTIYF. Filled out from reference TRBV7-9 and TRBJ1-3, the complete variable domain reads DTGVSQNPRHKITKRGQNVTFRCDPISEHNRLYWYRQTLGQGPEFLTYFQNEAQLEKSRLLSDRFSAERPKGSFSTLEIQRTEQGDSAMYLCASSLGSSAGNTIYFGEGSWLTVV.

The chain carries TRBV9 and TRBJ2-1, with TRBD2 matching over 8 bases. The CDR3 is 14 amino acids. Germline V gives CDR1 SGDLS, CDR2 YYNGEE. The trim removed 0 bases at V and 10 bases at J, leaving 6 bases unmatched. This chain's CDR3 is CASSVAGGPVEQFF. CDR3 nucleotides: TGTGCCAGCAGCGTAGCGGGGGGGCCGGTGGAGCAGTTCTTC.

CDR3: CASSVAPVSGTEAFF. CDR3 nucleotides: TGTGCCAGCAGCGTAGCTCCCGTAAGCGGCACTGAAGCTTTCTTT. This chain joins TRBV9 and TRBJ1-1; no clear D. This CDR3 region has 15 residues. Germline V gives CDR1 SGDLS, CDR2 YYNGEE. Trimming shortened V by 0 bases and J by 4 bases, and 13 bases separated the two germline ends.

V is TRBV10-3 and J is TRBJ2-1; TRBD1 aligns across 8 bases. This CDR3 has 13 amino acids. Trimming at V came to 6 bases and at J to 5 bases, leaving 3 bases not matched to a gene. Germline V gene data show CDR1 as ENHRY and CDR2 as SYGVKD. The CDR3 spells CAIRDRANNEQFF. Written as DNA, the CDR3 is TGTGCCATCAGGGACAGGGCAAACAATGAGCAGTTCTTC.

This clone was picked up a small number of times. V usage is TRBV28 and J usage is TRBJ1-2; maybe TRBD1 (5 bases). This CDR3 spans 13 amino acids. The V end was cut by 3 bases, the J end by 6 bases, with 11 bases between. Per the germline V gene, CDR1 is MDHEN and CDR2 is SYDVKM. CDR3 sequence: CASSFVRENGYTF. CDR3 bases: TGTGCCAGCAGTTTTGTCAGGGAGAATGGCTACACCTTC.

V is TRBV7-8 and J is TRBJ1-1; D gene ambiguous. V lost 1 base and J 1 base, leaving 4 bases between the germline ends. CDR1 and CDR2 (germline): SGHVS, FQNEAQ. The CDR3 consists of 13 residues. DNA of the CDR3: TGTGCCAGCAGCTTAGGCAGGAACACTGAAGCTTTCTTT. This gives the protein CASSLGRNTEAFF.

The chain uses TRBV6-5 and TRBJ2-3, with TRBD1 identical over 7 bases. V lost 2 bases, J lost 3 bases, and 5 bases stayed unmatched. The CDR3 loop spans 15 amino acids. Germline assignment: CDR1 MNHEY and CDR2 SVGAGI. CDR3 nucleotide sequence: TGTGCCAGCAGTTACGGGACAGTAAGGACAGATACGCAGTATTTT. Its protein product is CASSYGTVRTDTQYF.

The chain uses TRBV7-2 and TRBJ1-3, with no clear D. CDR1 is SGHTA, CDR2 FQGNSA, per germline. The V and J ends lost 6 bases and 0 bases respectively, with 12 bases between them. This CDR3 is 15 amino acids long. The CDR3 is CASRFSALSGNTIYF. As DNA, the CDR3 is TGTGCCAGCAGGTTTTCAGCGCTCTCTGGAAACACCATATATTTT.

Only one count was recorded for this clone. The CDR3 DNA is TGTGCCAGCAGCTTAGGAGGGTGGGGAGAGACCCAGTACTTC. Its translation is CASSLGGWGETQYF. This chain uses TRBV7-7 with TRBJ2-5, with D tentatively TRBD2 (5 bases). V gave up 1 base and J gave up 4 bases, with 10 bases separating them. Germline V lookup: CDR1 SSHAT, CDR2 FNYEAQ (reference sequence). The CDR3 covers 14 residues.

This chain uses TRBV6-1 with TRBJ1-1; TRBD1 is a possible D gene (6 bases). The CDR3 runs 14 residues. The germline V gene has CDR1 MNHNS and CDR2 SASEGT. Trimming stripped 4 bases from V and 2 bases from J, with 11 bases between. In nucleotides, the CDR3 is TGTGCCAGCAGTGTCAACAGGGCTAACACTGAAGCTTTCTTT. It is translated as CASSVNRANTEAFF.

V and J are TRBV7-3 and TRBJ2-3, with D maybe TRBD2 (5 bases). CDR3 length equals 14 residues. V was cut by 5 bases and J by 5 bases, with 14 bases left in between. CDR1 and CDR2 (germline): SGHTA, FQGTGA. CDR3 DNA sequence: TGTGCCAGCAGCCAAGACGCGGGTCTAGATACGCAGTATTTT. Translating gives CASSQDAGLDTQYF.

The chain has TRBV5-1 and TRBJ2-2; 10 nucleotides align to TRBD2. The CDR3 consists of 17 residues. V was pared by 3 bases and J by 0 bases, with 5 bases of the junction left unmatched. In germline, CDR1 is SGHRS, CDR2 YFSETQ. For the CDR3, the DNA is TGCGCCAGCAGCTGGACTAGCGGAATTACGAACACCGGGGAGCTGTTTTTT. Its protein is CASSWTSGITNTGELFF.

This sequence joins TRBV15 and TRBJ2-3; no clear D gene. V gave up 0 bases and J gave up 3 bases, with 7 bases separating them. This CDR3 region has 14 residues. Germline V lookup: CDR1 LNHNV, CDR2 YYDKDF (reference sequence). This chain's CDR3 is CATSRDPNTDTQYF. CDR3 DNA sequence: TGTGCCACCAGCAGAGATCCGAATACAGATACGCAGTATTTT.

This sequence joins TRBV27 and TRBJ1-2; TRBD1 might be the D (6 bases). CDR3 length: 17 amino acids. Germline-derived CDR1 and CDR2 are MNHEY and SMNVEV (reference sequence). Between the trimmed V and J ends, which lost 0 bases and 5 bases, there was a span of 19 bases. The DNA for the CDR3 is TGTGCCAGCAGTTTATCGGGTCGGGGGCCGACTCAATATGGCTACACCTTC. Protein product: CASSLSGRGPTQYGYTF.

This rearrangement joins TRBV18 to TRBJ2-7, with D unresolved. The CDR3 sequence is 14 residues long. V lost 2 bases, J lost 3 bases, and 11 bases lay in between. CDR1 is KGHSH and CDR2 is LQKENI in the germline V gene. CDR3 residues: CASSPGEWFYEQYF. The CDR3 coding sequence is TGTGCCAGCTCACCAGGGGAATGGTTCTACGAGCAGTACTTC.

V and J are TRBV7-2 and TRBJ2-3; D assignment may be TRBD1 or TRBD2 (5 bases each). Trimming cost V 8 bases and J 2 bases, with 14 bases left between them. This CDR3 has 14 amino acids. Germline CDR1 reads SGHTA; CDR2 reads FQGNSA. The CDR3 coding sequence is TGTGCCAGCTCCTCGGGACCACTCACAGATACGCAGTATTTT. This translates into CASSSGPLTDTQYF.

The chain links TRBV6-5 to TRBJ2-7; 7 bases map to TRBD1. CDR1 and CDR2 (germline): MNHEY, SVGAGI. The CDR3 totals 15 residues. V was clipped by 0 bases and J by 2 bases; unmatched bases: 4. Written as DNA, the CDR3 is TGTGCCAGCAGTTACTCGGGACAGCAGACCTACGAGCAGTACTTC. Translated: CASSYSGQQTYEQYF.